This TCR beta chain stems from a study of cytomegalovirus exposure and HLA in healthy donors. Study information: Earlier findings included about 120 million unique TCR beta sequences obtained from about 180 million T cells. HLA-typed donors were the source of around 85 million unique TCRs held in an early data release.

This clone was observed a few times. As yet, its antigen is unknown. With 60 Vbeta and 13 Jbeta primers, the PCR was carried out. Clones were read by immunoSEQ multiplex PCR, and TCRdb kept only the in-frame ones, dropping some. This sample carries 160,000 or so clones, around 82% of them seen once, and the ten largest clones take approximately 2.5%. Germline-derived CDR1 and CDR2 are MGHDK and SYGVNS. Deletions cut 5 bases from V and 9 bases from J, with 14 bases between. CDR3 length: 14 residues. The study, taken as a whole, reports: Analysis performed later found 16,000 or so TCR beta sequences associated with HLA alleles at 0.05 false discovery rate. Trimming of TCR beta V- and J-genes showed a link, identified in a later analysis, to a missense DCLRE1C variant.

What was sequenced was PBMCs. The origin of this receptor is a man aged 55 to 70 in good health and CMV-seronegative. The rearrangement joins TRBV25-1 to TRBJ1-6, with a possible D match to TRBD1 (6 bases). CDR3 loop: CASSWGGEVSPLHF. CDR3 nucleotide sequence: TGTGCCAGCAGTTGGGGGGGCGAGGTTTCACCCCTCCACTTT.